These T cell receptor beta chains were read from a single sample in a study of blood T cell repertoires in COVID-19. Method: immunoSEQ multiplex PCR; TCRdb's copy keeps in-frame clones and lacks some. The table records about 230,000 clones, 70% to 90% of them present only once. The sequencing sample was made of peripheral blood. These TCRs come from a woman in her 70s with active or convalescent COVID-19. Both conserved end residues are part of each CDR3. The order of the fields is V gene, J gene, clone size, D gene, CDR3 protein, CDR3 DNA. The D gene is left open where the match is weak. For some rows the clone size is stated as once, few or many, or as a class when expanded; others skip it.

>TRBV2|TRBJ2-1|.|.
CASRLYNEQFF
TGTGCCAGCAGATTATACAATGAGCAGTTCTTC
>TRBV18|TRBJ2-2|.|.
CASSPRSGIPTGELFF
TGTGCCAGCTCACCGCGTTCCGGGATACCTACCGGGGAGCTGTTTTTT
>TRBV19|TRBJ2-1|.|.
CASSIDRNEQFF
TGTGCCAGTAGTATCGACAGAAATGAGCAGTTCTTC
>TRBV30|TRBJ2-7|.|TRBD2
CAWSVQSPSRESPYEQYF
TGTGCCTGGAGTGTACAGAGTCCCTCGCGGGAGAGTCCCTACGAGCAGTACTTC
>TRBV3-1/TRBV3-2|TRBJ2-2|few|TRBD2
CASSPRLAGVTGELFF
TGTGCCAGCAGCCCCCGACTAGCGGGAGTCACCGGGGAGCTGTTTTTT
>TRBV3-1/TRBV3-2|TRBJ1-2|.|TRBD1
CASSPYDREPYGYTF
TGTGCCAGCAGTCCCTATGACAGGGAACCCTATGGCTACACCTTC
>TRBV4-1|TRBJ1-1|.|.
CASSQVPGQNTEAFF
TGCGCCAGCAGCCAAGTCCCGGGACAGAACACTGAAGCTTTCTTT
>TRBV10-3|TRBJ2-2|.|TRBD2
CAISRSSGTGELFF
TGTGCCATCAGCAGATCTAGCGGCACCGGGGAGCTGTTTTTT
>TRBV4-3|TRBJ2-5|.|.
CASSRREGPAETQYF
TGCGCCAGCAGCCGACGAGAGGGCCCGGCCGAGACCCAGTACTTC
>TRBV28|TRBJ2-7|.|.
CASRFLGGEQYF
TGTGCCAGCAGATTCCTCGGGGGCGAGCAGTACTTC
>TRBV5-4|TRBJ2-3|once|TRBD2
CASRPAGPGGSTQYF
TGTGCCAGCAGGCCGGCCGGACCGGGGGGTAGTACGCAGTATTTT
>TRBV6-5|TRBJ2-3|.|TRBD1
CASSPGGSGNTQYF
TGTGCCAGCAGTCCAGGGGGCTCGGGAAATACGCAGTATTTT
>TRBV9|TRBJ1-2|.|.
CASSVYHPGDGYTF
TGTGCCAGCAGCGTTTATCACCCGGGGGACGGCTACACCTTC
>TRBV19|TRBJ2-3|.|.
CASSNEGKSDTQYF
TGTGCCAGTAGTAACGAGGGAAAGTCAGATACGCAGTATTTT
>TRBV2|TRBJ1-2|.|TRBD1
CASSLLLTGNYGYTF
TGTGCCAGCAGTCTCCTACTGACAGGGAACTATGGCTACACCTTC
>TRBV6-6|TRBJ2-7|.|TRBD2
CASSFRAGGSYEQYF
TGTGCCAGCAGTTTCAGAGCGGGGGGCTCCTACGAGCAGTACTTC
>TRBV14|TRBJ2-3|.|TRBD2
CASSELAGGSDTQYF
TGTGCCAGCAGCGAGCTAGCGGGAGGGTCAGATACGCAGTATTTT
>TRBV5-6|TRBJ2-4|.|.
CASSLRGGQSNIQYF
TGTGCCAGCAGCTTGCGCGGGGGACAATCGAACATTCAGTACTTC
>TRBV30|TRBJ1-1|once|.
CAWREMDRGGTEAFF
TGTGCCTGGAGGGAAATGGACAGAGGGGGAACTGAAGCTTTCTTT
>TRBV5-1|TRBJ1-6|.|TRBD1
CASSPLLQGADSPLHF
TGCGCCAGCAGCCCACTACTACAGGGGGCAGACTCACCCCTCCACTTT
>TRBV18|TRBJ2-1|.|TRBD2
CASSPRLAGGLYNEQFF
TGTGCCAGCTCACCGAGACTAGCGGGAGGTCTCTACAATGAGCAGTTCTTC
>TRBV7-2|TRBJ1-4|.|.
CASTLRSATNEKLFF
TGTGCCAGCACCCTACGATCCGCAACTAATGAAAAACTGTTTTTT
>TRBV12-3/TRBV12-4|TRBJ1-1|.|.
CASSRWTAEAFF
TGTGCCAGCAGTCGGTGGACAGCCGAAGCTTTCTTT
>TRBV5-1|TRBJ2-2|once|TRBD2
CASSPSGANTGELFF
TGCGCCAGCAGCCCTAGCGGAGCGAACACCGGGGAGCTGTTTTTT
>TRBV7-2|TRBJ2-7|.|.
CASSPGRTLEQYF
TGTGCCAGCAGCCCCGGCCGGACTCTAGAGCAGTACTTC
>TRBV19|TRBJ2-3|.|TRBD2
CASSLGTSGGMTDTQYF
TGTGCCAGTAGTCTCGGGACTAGCGGGGGGATGACAGATACGCAGTATTTT
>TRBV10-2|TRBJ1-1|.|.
CASKTPNTEAFF
TGCGCCAGCAAAACACCGAACACTGAAGCTTTCTTT
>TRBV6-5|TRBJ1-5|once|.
CASTVRSNQPQHF
TGTGCCAGCACGGTGAGGAGCAATCAGCCCCAGCATTTT
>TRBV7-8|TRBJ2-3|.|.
CASSLGGGDYPYTQYF
TGTGCCAGCAGCTTAGGAGGGGGAGACTATCCCTATACGCAGTATTTT
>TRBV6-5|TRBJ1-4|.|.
CASSYRAEGEKLFF
TGTGCCAGCAGTTACAGGGCAGAGGGTGAAAAACTGTTTTTT
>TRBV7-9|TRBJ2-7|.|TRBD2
CASSLGLAGGRYEQYF
TGTGCCAGCAGCTTAGGACTAGCGGGGGGGCGGTACGAGCAGTACTTC
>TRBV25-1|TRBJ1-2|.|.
CASSLSLGPGYTF
TGTGCCAGCAGTCTAAGCCTGGGGCCGGGCTACACCTTC
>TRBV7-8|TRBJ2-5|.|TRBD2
CASSRKSPGTSPPGTQYF
TGTGCCAGCAGCCGAAAAAGTCCCGGGACTAGTCCCCCAGGGACCCAGTACTTC
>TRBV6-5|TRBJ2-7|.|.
CASRRGQSHEQYF
TGTGCCAGCAGGCGAGGACAGTCCCACGAGCAGTACTTC
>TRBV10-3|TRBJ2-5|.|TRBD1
CAISGGQGRETQYF
TGTGCCATCAGTGGAGGACAGGGACGAGAGACCCAGTACTTC
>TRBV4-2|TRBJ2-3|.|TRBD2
CASSQGLLAGEADTQYF
TGTGCCAGCAGCCAAGGTCTCCTAGCGGGGGAAGCAGATACGCAGTATTTT
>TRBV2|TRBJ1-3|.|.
CAGGRGVTAGNTIYF
TGTGCCGGAGGGAGGGGCGTAACGGCTGGAAACACCATATATTTT
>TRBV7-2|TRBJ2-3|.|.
CASSLAYSTDTQYF
TGTGCCAGCAGTTTAGCGTATAGCACAGATACGCAGTATTTT
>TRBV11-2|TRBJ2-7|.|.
CASSLARDTYEQYF
TGTGCCAGCAGCTTAGCCCGGGACACCTACGAGCAGTACTTC
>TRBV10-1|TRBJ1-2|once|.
CASSKGQNYGYTF
TGCGCCAGCAGTAAGGGGCAGAACTATGGCTACACCTTC
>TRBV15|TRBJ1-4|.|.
CATSRYNEKLFF
TGTGCCACCAGCAGGTATAATGAAAAACTGTTTTTT
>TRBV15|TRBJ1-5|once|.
CATSRDGDNHQPQHF
TGTGCCACCAGCAGAGATGGGGACAACCATCAGCCCCAGCATTTT
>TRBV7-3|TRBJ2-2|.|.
CASSPTGSGELFF
TGTGCCAGCAGCCCTACCGGGTCCGGGGAGCTGTTTTTT
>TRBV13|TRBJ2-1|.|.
CASSLDQGRWVLNEQFF
TGTGCCAGCAGCTTAGATCAGGGTCGATGGGTCCTGAATGAGCAGTTCTTC
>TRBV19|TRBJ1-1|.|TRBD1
CASDTGDSVSKAFF
TGTGCCAGTGATACTGGGGACAGCGTTTCTAAAGCTTTCTTT
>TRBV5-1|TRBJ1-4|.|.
CASAPQGPRYGVKLFF
TGCGCCAGCGCCCCTCAAGGGCCCCGGTACGGGGTAAAACTGTTTTTT
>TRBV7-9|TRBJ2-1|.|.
CASSLRESGNEQFF
TGTGCCAGCAGCCTTCGGGAGTCCGGCAATGAGCAGTTCTTC
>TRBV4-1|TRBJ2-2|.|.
CASSQDYVLNTGELFF
TGCGCCAGCAGCCAAGATTACGTCCTAAACACCGGGGAGCTGTTTTTT
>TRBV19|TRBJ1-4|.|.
CASSPVGGQDDEKLFF
TGTGCCAGTAGTCCCGTGGGGGGGCAAGACGATGAAAAACTGTTTTTT
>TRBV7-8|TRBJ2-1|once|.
CASSPQNEQFF
TGTGCCAGCAGCCCCCAGAATGAGCAGTTCTTC
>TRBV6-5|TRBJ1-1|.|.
CASSYGPHTEAFF
TGTGCCAGCAGTTACGGGCCTCACACTGAAGCTTTCTTT
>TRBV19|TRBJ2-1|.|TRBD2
CASSPQAGVYTEQFF
TGTGCCAGTAGTCCTCAAGCGGGAGTTTATACTGAGCAGTTCTTC
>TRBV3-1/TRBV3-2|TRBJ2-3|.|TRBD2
CASSHLPPGGDTQYF
TGTGCCAGCAGCCATTTACCGCCGGGGGGAGATACGCAGTATTTT
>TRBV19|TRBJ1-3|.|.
CASSIQQGNRNTIYF
TGTGCCAGTAGTATCCAACAGGGAAATAGGAACACCATATATTTT